Below are 19 T cell receptor beta chains sequenced from a single sample in a study of tumor-infiltrating lymphocytes in oesophageal squamous cell carcinoma. TCRdb reprocessed the PCR reads via MiXCR and lists one record per CDR3 protein. The table lists approximately 20,000 distinct CDR3 sequences, around 41% of them singletons. Sequenced: esophageal tumor tissue. All receptors derive from a male donor with esophageal squamous cell carcinoma.

J is TRBJ2-1 and V is TRBV7-6; 7 bases are shared with TRBD2. Germline V gene sequence: CDR1 SGHVS, CDR2 FNYEAQ. The junction had 5 bases not matched to a gene; V was cut back by 0 bases and J by 0 bases. The CDR3 has 17 amino acids. CDR3 sequence (DNA): TGTGCCAGCAGCTTAGCGCACCTAGCGGACTCCTACAATGAGCAGTTCTTC. It yields the protein CASSLAHLADSYNEQFF.

This chain uses TRBV7-6 with TRBJ2-4; 8 positions agree with TRBD1. With 11 bases clipped from V and 13 bases from J, the junction kept 19 bases outside the gene matches. The germline CDR1 and CDR2 sequences are SGHVS and FNYEAQ. This CDR3 has 14 residues. The chain's CDR3 is CAGNRQGSTDTQYF. The DNA for the CDR3 is TGTGCCGGCAACCGACAGGGGAGCACAGATACGCAGTACTTC.

There are a few counts of this clonotype. J is TRBJ2-1 and V is TRBV7-2, with D perhaps matching TRBD1 or TRBD2 (5 bases each). In germline, CDR1 is SGHTA, CDR2 FQGNSA. This CDR3 has 15 amino acids. V lost 5 bases to trimming and J lost 1 base, with 12 bases between them. In DNA, the CDR3 is TGTGCCAGCAGCCGGGACCGTCGTTCCTACAATGAGCAGTTCTTC. It yields the protein CASSRDRRSYNEQFF.

This clonotype was counted many times. The J gene is TRBJ2-7, the V gene TRBV12-3 or TRBV12-4; 8 bases align to TRBD2. V gave up 4 bases and J gave up 2 bases; unmatched junction bases: 13. The CDR3 has 17 amino acids. The CDR3 region is CASSCPLRGGSTYEQYF. CDR3 DNA: TGTGCCAGCAGTTGCCCTCTCCGCGGGGGGTCGACCTACGAGCAGTACTTC.

This sequence joins TRBV7-3 and TRBJ2-4; 9 nucleotides line up with TRBD2. With the DNA end fitting TRBJ2-5 better, the J assignment may be wrong. Germline V gives CDR1 SGHTA, CDR2 FQGTGA. This CDR3 comprises 16 residues. The CDR3 sequence is CASSLTEAGGPETQYF. In DNA, the CDR3 is TGTGCCAGCAGCTTAACGGAAGCGGGGGGCCCAGAGACCCAGTACTTC.

This clonotype was detected many times. The chain uses TRBV11-2 and TRBJ2-7, with 10 bases matching TRBD2. This CDR3 comprises 16 residues. V gave up 4 bases and J gave up 7 bases; unmatched junction bases: 13. Germline assignment: CDR1 SGHAT and CDR2 FQNNGV. Written as DNA, the CDR3 is TGTGCCAGCAGCTCCCGTCTAGCGGGAGCTTACAATGAGCAGTACTTC. It codes for CASSSRLAGAYNEQYF.

The V call is TRBV7-2, the J call TRBJ1-1; D not resolved. There are 15 residues in the CDR3. Germline V lookup: CDR1 SGHTA, CDR2 FQGNSA. Trimming took off 6 bases at V and 1 base at J, with 15 bases between the two ends. CDR3 sequence reads: CASRPESRGNTEAFF. The CDR3 nucleotides read TGTGCCAGCAGGCCAGAATCTAGAGGGAACACTGAAGCTTTCTTT.

This clonotype was counted many times. The chain links TRBV11-2 to TRBJ2-1; unclear D gene. Germline lookup yields CDR1 SGHAT and CDR2 FQNNGV. The CDR3 runs 14 residues. The V end lost 1 base, the J end lost 5 bases, and 9 bases lay between the germline ends. In DNA, the CDR3 is TGTGCCAGCAGCTTAGGTAGCAGCGACAATGAGCAGTTCTTC. This translates into CASSLGSSDNEQFF.

This clonotype appeared many times. This chain links TRBV5-1 with TRBJ2-1; the match to TRBD1 covers 8 bases. The V segment lost 6 bases and the J segment 7 bases; nucleotides outside the gene matches: 15. Germline lookup yields CDR1 SGHRS and CDR2 YFSETQ. This CDR3 region has 16 residues. Written as DNA, the CDR3 is TGCGCCAGCAAGGAAGCCTTTAGACAGGGGAGGAATGAGCAGTTCTTC. It is translated as CASKEAFRQGRNEQFF.

This clonotype was counted at least ten times. This sequence may be a read error, since a much larger clone differs from it by one base. The chain recombines TRBV28 with TRBJ2-5; 7 nucleotides match TRBD2. Germline CDR1 MDHEN, CDR2 SYDVKM. V was clipped by 6 bases and J by 12 bases; unmatched bases: 10. The CDR3 covers 12 residues. CDR3 bases: TGTGCCAGCAGCCCCTTAGGCGGGGGAGAGTACTTC. It translates to CASSPLGGGEYF.

There are a few counts of this clonotype. This chain uses TRBV7-2 with TRBJ1-2; maybe TRBD1 (5 bases). There are 14 residues in the CDR3. Germline values: CDR1 SGHTA, CDR2 FQGNSA. V was cut by 5 bases and J by 4 bases, with 14 bases left in between. The CDR3 here is CASSLGQHSYGYTF. The CDR3 DNA reads as TGTGCCAGCAGCCTTGGACAACACAGCTATGGCTACACCTTC.

Only one count was recorded for this clonotype. The J gene is TRBJ2-1, the V gene TRBV24-1, with TRBD1 identical over 9 bases. The assigned J gene may be wrong: the sequence end matches TRBJ2-7 better. CDR3 size: 15 residues. Germline V gene lookup returns CDR1 KGHDR and CDR2 SFDVKD. The CDR3 sequence: CATSDPGQGAREQYF. The CDR3 DNA is TGTGCCACCAGTGATCCGGGACAGGGAGCGCGGGAGCAGTACTTC.

This clonotype was observed at least ten times. CDR3 amino acids: CASSLAADTQYF. CDR3 coding DNA: TGTGCCAGCAGCTTAGCGGCAGATACGCAGTATTTT. The V call is TRBV7-6, the J call TRBJ2-3; D gene ambiguous. The germline V gene has CDR1 SGHVS and CDR2 FNYEAQ. The CDR3 contains 12 residues. Trimming pared 0 bases from V and 4 bases from J, leaving 2 bases between.

This clonotype has a handful of counts. The chain employs TRBV7-2 and TRBJ2-5; tentatively, D is TRBD2 (5 bases). CDR1 is SGHTA, CDR2 FQGNSA, per germline. Trimming pared 2 bases from V and 4 bases from J, leaving 11 bases between. This CDR3 comprises 14 residues. CDR3 nucleotide sequence: TGTGCCAGCAGCTTATCTCGGGGAATAGAGACCCAGTACTTC. Translation: CASSLSRGIETQYF.

This clonotype was seen repeatedly, ten times or more. The CDR3 protein is CASSYSPGQTYEQYF. The CDR3 DNA reads TGTGCCAGCAGTTACAGCCCGGGACAGACCTACGAGCAGTACTTC. The chain links TRBV6-6 to TRBJ2-7, with 7 bases aligning to TRBD1. Trimming took 2 bases from V and 2 from J; bases not matched to a gene: 6. This CDR3 spans 15 amino acids. CDR1 and CDR2 from the germline V gene are MNHNY and SVGAGI (reference sequence).

V and J are TRBV3-1 and TRBJ2-1; D unclear. There are 13 residues in the CDR3. The germline gives CDR1 LGHDT, CDR2 YNNKEL (reference sequence). Trimming removed 6 bases at V and 10 bases at J, with 16 bases between. The CDR3 DNA is TGTGCCAGCAGTCCTTTGGTCGGCTTGGAGCAGTTCTTC. Translating it yields CASSPLVGLEQFF.

At least ten counts were recorded for this clonotype. This chain uses TRBV27 with TRBJ1-1; a weak D match, TRBD1 (6 bases). The germline V gene encodes CDR1 MNHEY and CDR2 SMNVEV (reference sequence). The CDR3 sequence is 15 residues long. V lost 0 bases to trimming and J lost 4 bases, with 12 bases between them. This chain's CDR3 is CASSLSPGAGTEAFF. The CDR3 coding sequence is TGTGCCAGCAGTTTATCTCCGGGGGCTGGCACTGAAGCTTTCTTT.

Many counts were recorded for this clonotype. The chain carries TRBV25-1 and TRBJ1-2; unclear D gene. The CDR3 length is 14 residues. Germline V gene data show CDR1 as MGHDK and CDR2 as SYGVNS. V was pared by 1 base and J by 1 base, with 7 bases between. The CDR3 sequence: CASSESGGNYGYTF. The CDR3 coding sequence is TGTGCCAGCAGTGAATCCGGCGGTAACTATGGCTACACCTTC.

A note on this clonotype: Likely a read error: the CDR3 ends without its conserved phenylalanine or tryptophan. The DNA is left out, because the CDR3 cannot be placed on it with certainty; the CDR3 is given as TCRdb lists it. The CDR3 spells CASSLDRGGYGYTFGS. This rearrangement joins TRBV5-1 to TRBJ2-7; TRBD2 is the table's D call, not checked against the DNA. CDR1 is SGHRS and CDR2 is YFSETQ in the germline V gene. Ends included, the CDR3 has 16 residues.